This TCR beta chain is from a study of blood T cell repertoires in COVID-19 (dated by TCRdb to 2020 to 2022). About the study as a whole: The collaborator samples originated in the United States, Italy and Spain and spanned the acute and convalescent phases of COVID-19. The material from the prospective study consisted of cDNA or gDNA derived from T cells, B-cell-depleted T cells, or PBMCs. The dataset comprised deeply sampled blood TCRbeta repertoires from subjects exposed to, actively infected with, or recovered from COVID-19. The repertoires were released in a freely available public database meant as a resource for research on the immune response to SARS-CoV-2. Samples were obtained from the ongoing ImmuneRACE study (first 160 participants) and from 1,254 subjects provided by 6 global collaborators. Nearly every sample came with metadata listing a de-identified subject ID, COVID-19 status, age in years and sex. HLA class I and class II types, where available, came from metadata supplied by the sample provider rather than from assay-based typing. General study outcomes and caveats: The quantity of clinical and demographic metadata differed by source and by participant and was supplied without curation.

Whole blood was collected in K2EDTA tubes by collaborating institutions according to the institutions' own protocols. For TCRbeta analysis, collaborators shipped samples as frozen whole blood, isolated PBMCs, or DNA extracted from either of those sample types. The immunoSEQ Assay, a bias-controlled multiplex PCR, was used to amplify TCRbeta CDR3 regions from genomic DNA. In the original analysis: The number of nucleated cells in each sample was estimated by amplification of reference gene primers within the assay. Sequence reads were collapsed and filtered to measure the absolute abundance of every unique TCRbeta CDR3 rearrangement. Productive Simpson clonality was computed per sample as the square root of Simpson's diversity index over productive rearrangements. In TCRdb, the immuneACCESS table is reduced to in-frame sequences with V and J assigned. These tables do not hold every clone; where another copy was compared, an unresolved V gene accounts for under half, and the others remain unexplained. V and J calls and clone size follow that table, whereas D and trimming were derived from the DNA. The sample has some 230,000 clones on record, 65% to 90% of them singletons. Approximately 7% of the sample goes to the ten largest clones.

On this clone itself: It lacks a known antigen. The record has no base qualities; no much larger clone is one base away.

The CDR1 and CDR2 encoded by the germline V gene are MDHEN and SYDVKM. Measured from the cysteine to the phenylalanine, the CDR3 is 15 residues long. CDR3 DNA is the only sequence kept; it has 45 bases, read in frame from the first base. The trim is 3 bases for V and 2 bases for J, with a gap of 12 bases between the germline ends. This sequence uses TRBV28 and TRBJ2-3; D gene: possibly TRBD1, on 6 matching bases. The clonotype originates from a woman aged 45-60 years with acute or convalescent COVID-19. Material: peripheral blood. DNA sequence: TGTGCCAGCAGTTTTTTCCAGGGGACCACAGATACGCAGTATTTT. This sequence encodes CASSFFQGTTDTQYF.